A selection of T cell receptor beta chains follows, all from one sample in a study of T cells in tumors after PD-1 blockade. Profiling relied on immunoSEQ multiplex PCR, and the TCRdb table lists in-frame clones only, not all of them. The data show about 60,000 clones, 74% seen once. The sample was PBMCs, taken after anti-PD-1 treatment. Receptor source: a human donor with basal cell carcinoma. Both conserved end residues are part of each CDR3. The D gene is left open where the match is weak. Rows may omit the clone size; those that give it use once, few, many or a size class.

>TRBJ1-1|.|.|14|TRBV19
CASSILGMNTEAFF
TGTGCCAGTAGTATTCTAGGGATGAACACTGAAGCTTTCTTT
>TRBJ2-1|.|TRBD1|17|TRBV5-1
CASSEGTVKSSYNEQFF
TGCGCCAGCAGCGAAGGGACAGTGAAAAGCTCCTACAATGAGCAGTTCTTC
>TRBJ2-7|.|TRBD1|17|TRBV7-9
CASSGRGQGAGTYEQYF
TGTGCCAGCAGCGGAAGGGGACAGGGGGCAGGTACCTACGAGCAGTACTTC
>TRBJ2-7|few|TRBD2|14|TRBV5-6
CASSLSGGAQEQYF
TGTGCCAGCAGCTTGAGCGGGGGGGCGCAGGAGCAGTACTTC
>TRBJ2-1|.|TRBD2|14|TRBV5-6
CASSLKRGGKEQFF
TGTGCCAGCAGCTTGAAACGGGGGGGCAAAGAGCAGTTCTTC
>TRBJ2-5|.|.|16|TRBV5-6
CASSLGGGVLQETQYF
TGTGCCAGCAGCTTAGGAGGGGGGGTTCTCCAAGAGACCCAGTACTTC
>TRBJ1-1|.|.|14|TRBV6-5
CASRISTGQTGAFF
TGTGCCAGCAGGATTTCGACAGGTCAAACGGGAGCTTTCTTT
>TRBJ2-1|.|TRBD1|14|TRBV5-1
CASSTGTGNNEQFF
TGCGCCAGCAGCACCGGGACAGGGAACAATGAGCAGTTCTTC
>TRBJ1-2|.|.|15|TRBV29-1
CSVEEWQAVDYGYTF
TGCAGCGTTGAGGAATGGCAGGCGGTAGACTATGGCTACACCTTC
>TRBJ2-5|few|.|16|TRBV5-4
CASSLAPSRGQETQYF
TGTGCCAGCAGCTTGGCCCCCAGCAGGGGACAAGAGACCCAGTACTTC
>TRBJ1-2|.|TRBD1|16|TRBV28
CASSASGTGVKDGYTF
TGTGCCAGCAGTGCTTCCGGGACAGGGGTGAAAGATGGCTACACCTTC
>TRBJ2-1|.|TRBD2|13|TRBV29-1
CSAASGGAGEQFF
TGCAGCGCCGCTAGCGGGGGGGCGGGGGAGCAGTTCTTC
>TRBJ2-1|.|.|11|TRBV2
CASLLGNEQFF
TGTGCCAGCCTCCTGGGCAATGAGCAGTTCTTC
>TRBJ2-6|.|.|15|TRBV4-1
CASSHLASGANVLTF
TGCGCCAGCAGCCACTTGGCATCTGGGGCCAACGTCCTGACTTTC
>TRBJ2-7|.|.|17|TRBV23-1
CASSQSSPHISTYEQYF
TGCGCCAGCAGTCAATCCTCGCCACATATTTCTACCTACGAGCAGTACTTC
>TRBJ2-5|.|TRBD1|14|TRBV18
CASSPPGQGETQYF
TGTGCCAGCTCACCACCGGGACAGGGGGAGACCCAGTACTTC
>TRBJ2-6|.|.|16|TRBV7-6
CASSFQTISGANVLTF
TGTGCCAGCAGCTTTCAGACAATCTCTGGGGCCAACGTCCTGACTTTC
>TRBJ2-3|.|TRBD1|15|TRBV5-4
CASRLRDSRTDTQYF
TGTGCCAGCAGGCTCAGGGACAGTCGCACAGATACGCAGTATTTT
>TRBJ2-5|.|TRBD2|15|TRBV5-4
CASKSPGLSRETQYF
TGTGCCAGCAAATCTCCGGGACTATCCCGAGAGACCCAGTACTTC
>TRBJ2-4|medium-sized|.|11|TRBV30
CAWSGGALRYF
TGTGCCTGGAGTGGGGGGGCACTTCGGTACTTC
>TRBJ2-2|.|.|16|TRBV5-6
CASSPAPGAVTGELFF
TGTGCCAGCAGCCCCGCCCCGGGGGCCGTAACCGGGGAGCTGTTTTTT
>TRBJ2-1|few|TRBD2|15|TRBV3-1/TRBV3-2
CASSRSGGAYNEQFF
TGTGCCAGCAGCCGGAGCGGGGGGGCCTACAATGAGCAGTTCTTC
>TRBJ1-2|.|.|13|TRBV19
CASTEDGLYRYTF
TGTGCCAGTACCGAGGACGGACTCTATCGCTACACCTTC
>TRBJ1-5|few|.|15|TRBV7-8
CASSSSGNSNQPQHF
TGTGCCAGCAGCTCATCGGGTAATAGCAATCAGCCCCAGCATTTT
>TRBJ2-4|.|.|15|TRBV5-6
CASSLVGQPKNIQYF
TGTGCCAGCAGCTTGGTCGGACAGCCAAAAAACATTCAGTACTTC
>TRBJ1-2|.|.|16|TRBV7-6
CASSSAAINGVYGYTF
TGTGCCAGCAGCTCCGCTGCTATTAACGGCGTCTATGGCTACACCTTC
>TRBJ2-3|.|.|15|TRBV5-5
CASSLGAGSTDTQYF
TGTGCCAGCAGCTTGGGTGCGGGGAGCACAGATACGCAGTATTTT
>TRBJ2-2|.|.|15|TRBV7-8
CASSLRHTNTGELFF
TGTGCCAGCAGCCTCCGACACACGAACACCGGGGAGCTGTTTTTT
>TRBJ1-1|.|.|15|TRBV18
CASSPRTEMNTEAFF
TGTGCCAGCTCACCACGGACAGAAATGAACACTGAAGCTTTCTTT
>TRBJ1-2|few|.|15|TRBV18
CASSPLRDTNYGYTF
TGTGCCAGCTCACCACTACGGGACACTAACTATGGCTACACCTTC
>TRBJ2-1|.|.|14|TRBV27
CASSLTTSGGEQFF
TGTGCCAGCAGTCTGACAACCTCTGGCGGTGAGCAGTTCTTC
>TRBJ1-2|.|.|16|TRBV19
CASRIGTTYTNYGYTF
TGTGCCAGCAGGATCGGGACCACTTATACTAACTATGGCTACACCTTC
>TRBJ1-2|.|.|12|TRBV10-3
CATYAASYGYTF
TGTGCCACCTACGCAGCATCCTATGGCTACACCTTC
>TRBJ2-2|.|.|16|TRBV6-1
CASSERGHASPGELFF
TGTGCCAGCAGTGAAAGGGGACACGCTAGTCCCGGGGAGCTGTTTTTT
>TRBJ2-2|.|.|15|TRBV7-6
CASSPGGAGAGELFF
TGTGCCAGCAGCCCAGGGGGCGCGGGGGCCGGGGAGCTGTTTTTT
>TRBJ1-2|.|TRBD1|15|TRBV5-1
CASSLTGQGVEGYTF
TGCGCCAGCAGCTTGACAGGACAGGGCGTAGAGGGCTACACCTTC
>TRBJ1-5|.|.|15|TRBV2
CASSERHYSNQPQHF
TGTGCCAGCAGTGAGAGGCATTATAGCAATCAGCCCCAGCATTTT
>TRBJ2-5|.|.|13|TRBV3-1/TRBV3-2
CASSPPVRETQYF
TGTGCCAGCAGCCCCCCCGTGCGAGAGACCCAGTACTTC
>TRBJ2-3|.|.|11|TRBV30
CAWRGGFTQYF
TGTGCCTGGCGTGGGGGGTTTACGCAGTATTTT
>TRBJ2-7|.|TRBD2|15|TRBV3-1/TRBV3-2
CASSQTGRGAREQYF
TGTGCCAGCAGCCAAACGGGGCGGGGGGCGCGTGAGCAGTACTTC
>TRBJ1-1|.|.|14|TRBV5-5
CASSLRQANTEAFF
TGTGCCAGCAGCTTGAGGCAGGCGAACACTGAAGCTTTCTTT
>TRBJ1-5|once|.|15|TRBV5-4
CASSLGGLSNQPQHF
TGTGCCAGCAGCTTGGGGGGATTGAGCAATCAGCCCCAGCATTTT
>TRBJ2-1|few|.|17|TRBV2
CASTGDQGLTSYNEQFF
TGTGCCAGCACAGGGGATCAGGGGCTAACCTCCTACAATGAGCAGTTCTTC